A single sample is the source of the 12 T cell receptor beta chains below, sequenced in a study of OX40 agonist ivuxolimab in advanced cancers. Generated by immunoSEQ multiplex PCR, the TCRdb table keeps only in-frame clones and is missing some. The sample lists 25,000 to 40,000 clones; approximately 84% were seen once. The source material was CD4+ or CD8+ T cells sorted from blood, sampled in a trial of the OX40 agonist ivuxolimab. These TCRs come from an adult with an advanced solid tumor such as melanoma, head and neck, liver or kidney cancer.

The chain uses TRBV13 and TRBJ2-4, with 12 positions matching TRBD2. CDR3 length: 20 residues. Germline trimming cut 5 bases from V and 0 bases from J; bases unmatched to any gene: 14. Germline lookup yields CDR1 PRHDT and CDR2 FYEKMQ (reference sequence). The CDR3 region has the DNA TGTGCCAGCAGCCCCCCCAGGACTAGCGGGGATTCCCTAGCCAAAAACATTCAGTACTTC. It specifies CASSPPRTSGDSLAKNIQYF.

The chain combines TRBV7-3 with TRBJ2-3, with 9 bases fitting TRBD2. The junction had 9 bases not matched to a gene; V was cut back by 5 bases and J by 6 bases. Germline V gives CDR1 SGHTA, CDR2 FQGTGA. The CDR3 contains 15 residues. CDR3 region: CASSPGTSWEDTQYF. Written as DNA, the CDR3 is TGTGCCAGCAGCCCAGGGACTAGCTGGGAGGATACGCAGTATTTT.

A single count supports this clone. The chain has TRBV27 and TRBJ1-1, with a weak D call TRBD1 (5 bases). This CDR3 contains 14 residues. Germline V gives CDR1 MNHEY, CDR2 SMNVEV (reference sequence). Deletions cut 6 bases from V and 1 base from J, with 12 bases between. The chain's CDR3 is CASSPGTGNTEAFF. The CDR3 DNA follows: TGTGCCAGCAGCCCCGGGACGGGGAACACTGAAGCTTTCTTT.

The chain combines TRBV28 with TRBJ2-2, with TRBD1 matching over 10 bases. This CDR3 has 16 amino acids. Germline CDR1 MDHEN, CDR2 SYDVKM. With 5 bases clipped from V and 5 bases from J, the junction kept 8 bases outside the gene matches. The CDR3: CASSPTGGARTGELFF. CDR3 nucleotide sequence: TGTGCCAGCAGTCCGACAGGGGGCGCACGGACCGGGGAGCTGTTTTTT.

This chain's CDR3 is CASSPGTAAHEQYF. CDR3 coding DNA: TGTGCCAGCTCGCCGGGTACAGCGGCCCACGAGCAGTACTTC. The rearrangement links TRBV5-6 to TRBJ2-5; tentative D call: TRBD2 (5 bases). Judging by the DNA end, TRBJ2-7 fits better; the J call may be wrong. This CDR3 spans 14 amino acids. Germline CDR1 and CDR2: SGHDT and YYEEEE.

V and J are TRBV12-5 and TRBJ1-3, with D unresolved. The germline V gene encodes CDR1 LGHNT and CDR2 FRNRAP. The CDR3 has 17 residues. Between the trimmed V and J ends, which lost 4 bases and 0 bases, there was a span of 16 bases. Written as DNA, the CDR3 is TGTGCTAGTGGTTCCCCTAGGCAGGTCAGCTCTGGAAACACCATATATTTT. Translation gives CASGSPRQVSSGNTIYF.

The chain has TRBV5-1 and TRBJ2-5; 8 bases match TRBD2. V gave up 4 bases and J gave up 2 bases; unmatched junction bases: 4. The CDR3 covers 14 residues. Germline CDR1 and CDR2: SGHRS and YFSETQ. CDR3 DNA sequence: TGCGCCAGCAGCCCCGGGGGGGCTCAAGAGACCCAGTACTTC. It yields the protein CASSPGGAQETQYF.

This chain joins TRBV27 and TRBJ2-1; possible D gene TRBD2, 5 bases. This CDR3 is 11 amino acids long. CDR1 and CDR2 (germline): MNHEY, SMNVEV (reference sequence). Trimming cost V 8 bases and J 6 bases, with 8 bases left between them. CDR3: CASGEGNEQFF. CDR3 nucleotides: TGTGCCAGCGGAGAGGGCAATGAGCAGTTCTTC.

V usage is TRBV27 and J usage is TRBJ1-1; D possibly corresponds to TRBD1 (5 bases). The CDR3 totals 13 residues. V lost 5 bases to trimming and J lost 1 base, with 8 bases between them. Germline CDR1 reads MNHEY; CDR2 reads SMNVEV (reference sequence). CDR3 in amino acids: CASSEGQNTEAFF. The CDR3 coding sequence is TGTGCCAGCAGTGAAGGACAGAACACTGAAGCTTTCTTT.

The chain employs TRBV6-5 and TRBJ2-5; 8 nucleotides line up with TRBD2. With 5 bases clipped from V and 5 bases from J, the junction kept 4 bases outside the gene matches. This CDR3 is built from 13 residues. Germline CDR1 is MNHEY and CDR2 is SVGAGI. CDR3 DNA sequence: TGTGCCAGCAGTCGGGGGGGCTCGGAGACCCAGTACTTC. Residues: CASSRGGSETQYF.

This rearrangement joins TRBV2 to TRBJ2-1, with 8 bases aligning to TRBD1. CDR3 length equals 14 residues. Germline V gives CDR1 SNHLY, CDR2 FYNNEI. V was clipped by 6 bases and J by 4 bases; unmatched bases: 5. The DNA of the CDR3 is TGTGCCAGCAGCCAGGGGGCGCGGTACAATGAGCAGTTCTTC. Translating it yields CASSQGARYNEQFF.

The rearrangement uses TRBV6-5 and TRBJ1-1; D call uncertain. The ends were cut back, 5 bases at V and 0 bases at J, with 13 bases in the middle. The CDR3 has 15 residues. The germline CDR1 and CDR2 sequences are MNHEY and SVGAGI. CDR3 amino acids: CASSPTHGVNTEAFF. In nucleotides, the CDR3 is TGTGCCAGCAGTCCCACACACGGGGTGAACACTGAAGCTTTCTTT.